Given below is one TCR beta chain in context. The antigen this receptor binds is unknown. No per-base quality is available; no much larger clone lies one base away. The time point label here, explained by the study, means: baseline before first vaccination. The vaccinee samples were drawn from two UK trials, COV001 and COV002, one of which was a single-blind randomized controlled phase 2/3 trial testing AZD1222 (ChAdOx1 nCoV-19) in healthy adults. For TCRbeta chain sequencing, PBMC samples from trial participants were taken at day 0 and at day 28 after the second dose. The data belong to a study of T cell responses to AZD1222 COVID-19 vaccine (dated by TCRdb to the early 2020s). At the level of the whole study: AZD1222 recipients with second doses at about 4 weeks or about 12 weeks were pooled, because spike-specific TCR depth and breadth did not differ between schedules. A total of about 250 trial participants underwent TCR sequencing, of whom around 210 had received two doses of AZD1222 and around 25 had received two doses of the MenACWY control vaccine. Trial participants were enrolled by age into 18-55, 56-69 and 70-plus year subgroups, with about 150, 28 and 57 TCR-sequenced participants respectively.

The paper as a whole reports these results and caveats: In the small 56-69-year group, the increase in depth fell short of significance, most likely because of low power. Most participants were white British and females outnumbered males, and the authors suggested that clonal diversity may have been underestimated. Reportedly, close to half of the unique spike-specific TCRs recognized epitopes lying outside the regions that are mutated in the B.1.351 and B.1.1.7 variants. Because no samples from the day 14 peak response were available, repertoires could be characterized only after the peak T cell response. CD4 TCRs associated with the vaccine covered the entire spike protein, and the dominant responses were in regions 160-218 and 743-854. A significant rise in spike-specific TCR breadth and depth was observed after two AZD1222 doses relative to day 0 and relative to MenACWY recipients. Conclusions about previously exposed vaccinees are limited, since just five or six AZD1222 recipients were seropositive for SARS-CoV-2 at baseline.

The CDR3 regions of human TCRbeta chains were subjected to immunosequencing. Under the source paper's analysis protocol: Repertoire TCRs were checked for matches against a reference library of SARS-CoV-2-specific TCRs that had been generated using the MIRA antigen-specificity platform. Breadth was defined as the fraction of unique TCRs that were SARS-CoV-2-associated. Depth was defined as the fraction of total T cells that were SARS-CoV-2-associated. Using the MIRA data, each spike-specific TCR was mapped to the spike region that the TCR reacts to and placed in a CD4 or CD8 class. Log10-transformed breadth and depth values were compared by one-way ANOVA with Sidak's multiple comparisons tests. Not all clones reach the TCRdb copy of this immuneACCESS table, which keeps in-frame sequences only. Checked studies attribute under half of the gap to unresolved V genes and leave the rest unexplained. The DNA gave D and trimming, while V, J and clone size come from that table. The sample table lists some 140,000 clones, 90% to 95% of them with a count of one. The ten largest clones add up to 3.1% of the sample.

The sample in question was peripheral blood, obtained on day 0 of AZD1222 vaccination. The origin of this receptor is an adult in good health.

CDR3 protein: CASSLYRGDQPQHF. The DNA reads TGCGCCAGCAGCCTCTATCGGGGGGATCAGCCCCAGCATTTT. The V and J segments used are TRBV4-1 and TRBJ1-5; the D gene is possibly TRBD1, with 5 bases matching. The CDR3 covers 14 residues, taking in both the cysteine and the phenylalanine. The entry retains the CDR3 DNA only, 42 bases that are in frame from base 1. The germline V gene provides CDR1 MGHRA and CDR2 YSYEKL. V gives up 4 bases and J gives up 5 bases, and the segment between their germline ends measures 12 bases.